This record looks at one T cell receptor beta chain sequence and its context. This sample includes further DNA sequences coding for the same CDR3. This specimen belongs to a study of OX40 agonist ivuxolimab in advanced cancers. The repertoire was sequenced with immunoSEQ multiplex PCR; TCRdb's copy has only in-frame clones and lacks some. This table has tens of thousands of clones, less than 85% appearing once. Trimming took 4 bases from V and 4 from J; bases not matched to a gene: 6. CDR1 is SGHDT and CDR2 is YYEEEE in the germline V gene. The CDR3 has 14 residues. The receptor's source is an adult with an advanced solid tumor such as melanoma, head and neck, liver or kidney cancer. Sequencing was performed on CD4+ or CD8+ T cells sorted from blood, taken in a trial of the OX40 agonist ivuxolimab. This chain links TRBV5-6 with TRBJ1-1; 8 positions agree with TRBD1. This CDR3 reads CASSLGQGGTEAFF. The CDR3 DNA follows: TGTGCCAGCAGCCTCGGACAGGGTGGCACTGAAGCTTTCTTT.